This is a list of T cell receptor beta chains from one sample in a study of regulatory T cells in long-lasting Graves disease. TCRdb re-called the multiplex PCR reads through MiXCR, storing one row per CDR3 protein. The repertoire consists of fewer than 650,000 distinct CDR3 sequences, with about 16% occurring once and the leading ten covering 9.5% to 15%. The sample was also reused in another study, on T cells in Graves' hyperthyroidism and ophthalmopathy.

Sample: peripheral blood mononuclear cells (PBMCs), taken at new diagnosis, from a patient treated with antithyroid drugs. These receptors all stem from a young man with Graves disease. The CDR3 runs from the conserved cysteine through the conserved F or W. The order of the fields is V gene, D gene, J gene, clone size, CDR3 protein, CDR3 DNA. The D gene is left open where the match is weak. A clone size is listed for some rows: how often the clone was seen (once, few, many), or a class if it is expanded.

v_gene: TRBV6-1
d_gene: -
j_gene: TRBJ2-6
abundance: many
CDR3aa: CASSKTHSGANVLTF
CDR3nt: TGTGCCAGCAGTAAGACCCATTCTGGGGCCAACGTCCTGACTTTC

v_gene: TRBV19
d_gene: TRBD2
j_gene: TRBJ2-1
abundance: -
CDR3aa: CASSTGLAGNAYNEQFF
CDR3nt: TGTGCCAGTAGTACCGGGCTAGCGGGAAACGCCTACAATGAGCAGTTCTTC

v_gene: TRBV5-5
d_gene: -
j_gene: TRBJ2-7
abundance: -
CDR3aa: CASSLEDRAPYEQYF
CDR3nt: TGTGCCAGCAGCTTAGAAGATAGGGCTCCCTACGAGCAGTACTTC

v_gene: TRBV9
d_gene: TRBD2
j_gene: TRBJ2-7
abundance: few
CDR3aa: CASSVRVAGVEQYF
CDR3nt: TGTGCCAGCAGCGTACGGGTAGCGGGAGTCGAGCAGTACTTC

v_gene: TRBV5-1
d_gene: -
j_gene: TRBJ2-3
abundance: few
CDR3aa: CASSLVQLSTDTQYF
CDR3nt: TGCGCCAGCAGCTTGGTACAACTAAGCACAGATACGCAGTATTTT

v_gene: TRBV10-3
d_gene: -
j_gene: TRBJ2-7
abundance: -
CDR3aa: CAISESRERDYEQYF
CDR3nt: TGTGCCATCAGTGAGTCTAGGGAAAGGGATTACGAGCAGTACTTC

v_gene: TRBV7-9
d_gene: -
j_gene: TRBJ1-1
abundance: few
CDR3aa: CASSSPTGFKDFTEAFF
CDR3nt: TGTGCCAGCAGCTCCCCGACGGGGTTTAAAGATTTCACTGAAGCTTTCTTT

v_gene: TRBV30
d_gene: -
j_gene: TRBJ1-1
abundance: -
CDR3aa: CAWISRGREAFF
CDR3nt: TGTGCCTGGATATCCAGGGGCAGGGAAGCTTTCTTT

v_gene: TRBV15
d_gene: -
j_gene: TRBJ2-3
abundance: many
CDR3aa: CATSRDLALSTDTQYF
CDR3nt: TGTGCCACCAGCAGAGATCTAGCGCTAAGCACAGATACGCAGTATTTT

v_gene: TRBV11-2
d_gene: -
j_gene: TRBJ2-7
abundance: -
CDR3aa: CASSSRAGPYEQYF
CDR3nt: TGTGCCAGCAGCTCCCGCGCGGGGCCCTACGAGCAGTACTTC

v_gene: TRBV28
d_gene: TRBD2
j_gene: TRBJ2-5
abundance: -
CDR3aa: CASSGVLAGGPQETQYF
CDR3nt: TGTGCCAGCAGTGGGGTCCTAGCGGGAGGGCCCCAAGAGACCCAGTACTTC

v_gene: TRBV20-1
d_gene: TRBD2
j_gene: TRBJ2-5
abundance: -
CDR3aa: CSAMQREGRETQYF
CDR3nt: TGCAGTGCTATGCAGCGGGAGGGCCGTGAGACCCAGTACTTC

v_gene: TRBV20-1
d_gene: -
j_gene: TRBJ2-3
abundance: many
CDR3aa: CSASRRERGARDTQYF
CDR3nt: TGCAGTGCTTCCCGCCGGGAGAGGGGGGCTCGGGATACGCAGTATTTT

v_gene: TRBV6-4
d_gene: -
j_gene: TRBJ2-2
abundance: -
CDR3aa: CAGSVEFRVTGELFF
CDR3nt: TGTGCCGGCAGTGTCGAGTTTCGGGTTACCGGGGAGCTGTTTTTT

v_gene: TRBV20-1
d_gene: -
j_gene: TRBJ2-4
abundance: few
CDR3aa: CSARDRVVRNIQYF
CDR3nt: TGCAGTGCTAGAGATAGAGTAGTACGAAACATTCAGTACTTC

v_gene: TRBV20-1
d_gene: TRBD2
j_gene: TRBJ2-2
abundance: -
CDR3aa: CSASIAGLNTGELFF
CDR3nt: TGCAGTGCTAGTATAGCGGGGTTGAACACCGGGGAGCTGTTTTTT

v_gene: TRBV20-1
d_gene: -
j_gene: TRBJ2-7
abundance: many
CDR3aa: CSARDGNRGEQYF
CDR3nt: TGCAGTGCTAGAGATGGAAACCGTGGTGAGCAGTACTTC

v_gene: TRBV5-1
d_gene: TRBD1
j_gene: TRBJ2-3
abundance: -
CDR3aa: CASSRGTGEAGRSRAQYF
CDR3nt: TGCGCCAGCAGCCGGGGGACAGGGGAGGCCGGGAGGAGTCGGGCGCAGTATTTT

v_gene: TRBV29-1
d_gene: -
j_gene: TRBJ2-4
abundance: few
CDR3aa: CSVTGHSMTAKNIQYF
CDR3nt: TGCAGCGTTACGGGACACTCCATGACGGCCAAAAACATTCAGTACTTC

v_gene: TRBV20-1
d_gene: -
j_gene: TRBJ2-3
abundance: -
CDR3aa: CSALHGVSDTQYF
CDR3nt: TGCAGTGCCCTACACGGTGTGTCAGATACGCAGTATTTT

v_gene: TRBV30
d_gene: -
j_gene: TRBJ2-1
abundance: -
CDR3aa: CAWRGVDNYNEQSF
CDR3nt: TGTGCCTGGAGGGGGGTTGATAACTACAATGAGCAGTCCTTC

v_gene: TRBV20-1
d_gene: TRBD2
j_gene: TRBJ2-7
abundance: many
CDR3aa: CSARPPKTSGRAPYEQYF
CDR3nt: TGCAGTGCTAGGCCACCCAAAACTAGCGGGAGGGCCCCCTACGAGCAGTACTTC

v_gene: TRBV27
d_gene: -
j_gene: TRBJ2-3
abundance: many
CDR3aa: CASSTYRKDTQYF
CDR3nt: TGTGCCAGCAGTACATATAGGAAGGATACGCAGTATTTT

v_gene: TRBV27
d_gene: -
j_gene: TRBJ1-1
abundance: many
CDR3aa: CASSSTGSGTEAFF
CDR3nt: TGTGCCAGCAGTTCAACAGGGTCTGGCACTGAAGCTTTCTTT

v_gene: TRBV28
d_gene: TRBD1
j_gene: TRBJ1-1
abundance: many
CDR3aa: CASSSDRADTEAFF
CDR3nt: TGTGCCAGCAGTTCCGACAGGGCGGACACTGAAGCTTTCTTT

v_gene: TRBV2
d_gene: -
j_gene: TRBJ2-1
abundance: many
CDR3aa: CASINGQTYNEQFF
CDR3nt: TGTGCCAGCATAAATGGGCAGACCTACAATGAGCAGTTCTTC

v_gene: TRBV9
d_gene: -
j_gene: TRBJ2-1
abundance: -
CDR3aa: CASSVAMGGSSSYNEQFF
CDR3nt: TGTGCCAGCAGCGTAGCTATGGGCGGGTCAAGCTCCTACAATGAGCAGTTCTTC

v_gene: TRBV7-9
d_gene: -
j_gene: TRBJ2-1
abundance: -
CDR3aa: CASSLGLGEGNEQFF
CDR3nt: TGTGCCAGCAGCTTAGGGCTGGGAGAGGGCAATGAGCAGTTCTTC

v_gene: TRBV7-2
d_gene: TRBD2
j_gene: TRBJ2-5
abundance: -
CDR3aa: CASSYGLAGLQETQYF
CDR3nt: TGTGCCAGCAGCTACGGACTAGCGGGGCTCCAAGAGACCCAGTACTTC

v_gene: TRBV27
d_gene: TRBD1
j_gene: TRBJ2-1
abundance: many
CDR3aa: CASSLFGTGVGNEQFF
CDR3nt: TGTGCCAGCAGTTTATTTGGGACAGGGGTAGGTAATGAGCAGTTCTTC

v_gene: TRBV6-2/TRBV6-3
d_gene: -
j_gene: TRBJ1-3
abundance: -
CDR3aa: CASRDFGGNTIYF
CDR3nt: TGTGCCAGCAGGGACTTCGGGGGAAACACCATATATTTT

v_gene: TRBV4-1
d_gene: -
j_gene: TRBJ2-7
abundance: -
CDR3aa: CASSQDEGGGSVEQYF
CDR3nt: TGCGCCAGCAGCCAAGATGAGGGGGGGGGGTCTGTCGAGCAGTACTTC

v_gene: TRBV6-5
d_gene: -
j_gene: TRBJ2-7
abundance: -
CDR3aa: CASSSTVSEQYF
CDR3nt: TGTGCCAGCAGTTCGACAGTCTCCGAGCAGTACTTC

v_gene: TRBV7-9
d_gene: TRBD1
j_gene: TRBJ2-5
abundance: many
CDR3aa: CASRNDGTGSVETQYF
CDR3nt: TGTGCCAGCAGAAACGATGGGACAGGGTCGGTGGAGACCCAGTACTTC

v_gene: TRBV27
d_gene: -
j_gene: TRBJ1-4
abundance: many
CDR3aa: CASSLFRANEKLFF
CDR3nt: TGTGCCAGCAGTTTATTCAGGGCTAATGAAAAACTGTTTTTT

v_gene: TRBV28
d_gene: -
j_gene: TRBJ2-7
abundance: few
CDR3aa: CASSLGPPGPAGF
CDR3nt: TGTGCCAGCAGTTTAGGCCCTCCGGGACCGGCAGGCTTC

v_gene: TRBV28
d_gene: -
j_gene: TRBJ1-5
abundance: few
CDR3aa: CASRETQGSNQPQHF
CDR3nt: TGTGCCAGCAGAGAGACTCAGGGGAGCAATCAGCCCCAGCATTTT

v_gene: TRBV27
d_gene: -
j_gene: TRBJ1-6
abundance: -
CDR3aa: CASSPWGGGSPLHF
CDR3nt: TGTGCCAGCAGTCCTTGGGGGGGAGGATCACCCCTCCACTTT

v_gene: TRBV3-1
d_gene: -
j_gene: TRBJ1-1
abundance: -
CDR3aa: CASSLRVGGGMNTEAFF
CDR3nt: TGTGCCAGCAGCCTGAGGGTCGGCGGGGGCATGAACACTGAAGCTTTCTTT

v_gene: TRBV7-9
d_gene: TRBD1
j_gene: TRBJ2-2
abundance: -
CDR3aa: CASSPLPGTGTGELFF
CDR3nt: TGTGCCAGCAGCCCCCTTCCCGGGACAGGCACCGGGGAGCTGTTTTTT

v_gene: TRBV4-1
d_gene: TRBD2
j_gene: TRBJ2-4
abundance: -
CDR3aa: CASSQVGYGRGDIQYF
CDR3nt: TGCGCCAGCAGCCAAGTCGGCTACGGGAGGGGTGACATTCAGTACTTC

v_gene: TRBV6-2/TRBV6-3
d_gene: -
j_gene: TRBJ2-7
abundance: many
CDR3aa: CASSYMAEYEQYF
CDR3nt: TGTGCCAGCAGTTACATGGCTGAGTACGAGCAGTACTTC

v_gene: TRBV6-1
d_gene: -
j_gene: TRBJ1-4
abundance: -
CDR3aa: CASSEFRSRALEKLFF
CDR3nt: TGTGCCAGCAGTGAATTTCGTAGCAGGGCTCTCGAAAAACTGTTTTTT

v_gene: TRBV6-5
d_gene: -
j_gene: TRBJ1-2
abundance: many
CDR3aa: CASSFGSYTF
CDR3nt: TGTGCCAGCAGTTTCGGTAGCTACACCTTC

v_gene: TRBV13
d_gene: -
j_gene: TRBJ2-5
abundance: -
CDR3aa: CASSSTRISGTGETQYF
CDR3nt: TGTGCCAGCAGCTCCACGAGGATTAGCGGGACAGGAGAGACCCAGTACTTC

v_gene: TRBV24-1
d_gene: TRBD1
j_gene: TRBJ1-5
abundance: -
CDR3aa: CATSDSTGYNQPQHF
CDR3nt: TGTGCCACCAGTGATTCGACAGGGTACAATCAGCCCCAGCATTTT

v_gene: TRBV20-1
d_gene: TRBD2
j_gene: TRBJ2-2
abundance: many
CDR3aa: CSARGWTSGNTGELFF
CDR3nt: TGCAGTGCTAGAGGATGGACTAGCGGTAACACCGGGGAGCTGTTTTTT